The clone carrying this TCR beta chain has more than one count but fewer than ten. What it recognizes is unknown. TCR cDNA received a 3' ligated oligonucleotide that carried a UMI. Germline V gene sequence: CDR1 SGHTA, CDR2 FQGNSA. CDR3 length: 17 amino acids. Germline trimming cut 5 bases from V and 0 bases from J; bases unmatched to any gene: 6. This record belongs to a study of naive and memory T cell subsets. General study results and limits: The RNA method is potentially sensitive to activation and differentiation changes.

Ligated cDNA underwent four rounds of PCR with nested alpha and beta constant region primers and SP2. Alpha and beta constant region primers primed reverse transcription for blood and skin samples. Via MiXCR, TCRdb re-called the 5' RACE reads, giving one row per CDR3 protein. Here the sample spans about 62,000 distinct CDR3 sequences, approximately 8% being singletons. The source of this sequence is a female donor in good health. V is TRBV7-2 and J is TRBJ2-3; 12 bases line up with TRBD2. The CDR3 sequence is CASSLRTSGASTDTQYF. In DNA, the CDR3 is TGTGCCAGCAGCCTGAGGACTAGCGGGGCTAGCACAGATACGCAGTATTTT.